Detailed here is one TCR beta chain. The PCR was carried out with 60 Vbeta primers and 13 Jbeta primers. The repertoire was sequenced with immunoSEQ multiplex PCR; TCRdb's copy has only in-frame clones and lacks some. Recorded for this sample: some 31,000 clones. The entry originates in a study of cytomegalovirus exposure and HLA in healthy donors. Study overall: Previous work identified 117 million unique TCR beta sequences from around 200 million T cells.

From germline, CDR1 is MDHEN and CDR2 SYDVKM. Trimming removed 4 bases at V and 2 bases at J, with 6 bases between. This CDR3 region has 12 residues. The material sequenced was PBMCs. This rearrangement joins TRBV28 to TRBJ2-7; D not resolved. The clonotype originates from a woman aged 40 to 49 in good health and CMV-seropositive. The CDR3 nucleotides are TGTGCCAGCAGTTCTTCAGCCTACGAGCAGTACTTC. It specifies CASSSSAYEQYF.